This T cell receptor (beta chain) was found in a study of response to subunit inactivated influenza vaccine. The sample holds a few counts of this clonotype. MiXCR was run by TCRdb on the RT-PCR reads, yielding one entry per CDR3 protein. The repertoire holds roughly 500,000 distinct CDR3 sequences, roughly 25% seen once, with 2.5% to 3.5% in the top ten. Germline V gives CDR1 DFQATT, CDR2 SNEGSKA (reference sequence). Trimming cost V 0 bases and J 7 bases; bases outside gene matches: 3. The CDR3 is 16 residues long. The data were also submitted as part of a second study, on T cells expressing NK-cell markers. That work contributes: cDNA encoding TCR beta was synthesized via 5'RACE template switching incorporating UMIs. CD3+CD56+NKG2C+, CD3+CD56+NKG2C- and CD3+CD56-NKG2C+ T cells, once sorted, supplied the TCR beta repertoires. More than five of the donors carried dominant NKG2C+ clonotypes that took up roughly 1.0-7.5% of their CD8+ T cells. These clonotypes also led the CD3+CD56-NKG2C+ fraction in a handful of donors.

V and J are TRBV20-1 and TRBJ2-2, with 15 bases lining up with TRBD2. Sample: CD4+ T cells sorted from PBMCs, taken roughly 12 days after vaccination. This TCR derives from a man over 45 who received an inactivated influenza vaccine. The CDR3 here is CSARDGLAGGIGELFF. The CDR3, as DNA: TGCAGTGCTAGAGACGGACTAGCGGGGGGGATCGGGGAGCTGTTTTTT.